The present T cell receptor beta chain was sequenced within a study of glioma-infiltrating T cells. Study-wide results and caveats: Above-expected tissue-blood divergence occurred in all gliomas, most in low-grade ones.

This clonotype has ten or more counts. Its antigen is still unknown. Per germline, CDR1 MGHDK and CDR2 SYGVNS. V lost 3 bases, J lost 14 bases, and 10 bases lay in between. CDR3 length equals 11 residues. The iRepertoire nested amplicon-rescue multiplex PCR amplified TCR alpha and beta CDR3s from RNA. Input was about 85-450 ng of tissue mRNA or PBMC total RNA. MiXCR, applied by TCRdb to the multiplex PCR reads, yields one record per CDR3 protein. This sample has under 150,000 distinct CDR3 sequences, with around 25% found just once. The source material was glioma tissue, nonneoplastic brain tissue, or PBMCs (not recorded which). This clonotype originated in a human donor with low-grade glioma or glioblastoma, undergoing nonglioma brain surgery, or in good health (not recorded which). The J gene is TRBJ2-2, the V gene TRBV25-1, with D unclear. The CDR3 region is CASSDLVSLFF. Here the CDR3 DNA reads TGTGCCAGCAGTGACCTGGTTTCACTGTTTTTT. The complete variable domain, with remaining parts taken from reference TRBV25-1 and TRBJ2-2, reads EADIYQTPRYLVIGTGKKITLECSQTMGHDKMYWYQQDPGMELHLIHYSYGVNSTEKGDLSSESTVSRIRTEHFPLTLESARPSHTSQYLCASSDLVSLFFGEGSRLTVL.